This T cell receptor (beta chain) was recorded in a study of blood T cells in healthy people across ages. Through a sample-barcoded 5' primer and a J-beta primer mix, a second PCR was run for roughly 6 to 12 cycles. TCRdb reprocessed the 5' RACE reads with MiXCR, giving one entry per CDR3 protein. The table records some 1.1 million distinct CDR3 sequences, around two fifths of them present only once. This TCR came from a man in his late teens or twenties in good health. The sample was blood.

CDR3 DNA: TGTGCCAGCAGCCAGTTTAGGCTCCAAGAGACCCAGTACTTC. Protein sequence: CASSQFRLQETQYF. The chain uses TRBV14 and TRBJ2-5; no definite D call. V was cut by 3 bases and J by 1 base, with 9 bases left in between. CDR3 length equals 14 residues. CDR1 is SGHDN, CDR2 FVKESK, per germline.